This T cell receptor beta chain was observed in a study of cytomegalovirus exposure and HLA in healthy donors. Study information: HLA-typed donors contributed some 83 million unique TCRs, which were held in an early data release.

Points on this clone: Its antigen is as yet unknown.

Points from the study as a whole: When analyzed later, a missense DCLRE1C variant was found to be linked to TCR beta V- and J-gene trimming.

13 Jbeta primers and 60 Vbeta primers were used for the PCR. Sequenced by immunoSEQ multiplex PCR; TCRdb stores in-frame clones only, minus some. The sample lists about 120,000 clones, approximately 80% occurring once. While unrecorded immune exposures were likely, the donors were nominally healthy when sampled. The CDR3 is made up of 14 amino acids. V lost 1 base and J lost 3, with 6 bases in between. Germline V gives CDR1 KGHSH, CDR2 LQKENI. Sequencing was carried out using PBMCs. The chain is built from TRBV18 and TRBJ1-4; D gene ambiguous. This TCR was recovered from a female donor in good health and CMV-seronegative. The CDR3 region is CASSPLSPNEKLFF. CDR3 DNA sequence: TGTGCCAGCTCACCACTTAGTCCTAATGAAAAACTGTTTTTT. The complete variable domain, with remaining parts taken from reference TRBV18 and TRBJ1-4, reads NAGVMQNPRHLVRRRGQEARLRCSPMKGHSHVYWYRQLPEEGLKFMVYLQKENIIDESGMPKERFSAEFPKEGPSILRIQQVVRGDSAAYFCASSPLSPNEKLFFGSGTQLSVL.